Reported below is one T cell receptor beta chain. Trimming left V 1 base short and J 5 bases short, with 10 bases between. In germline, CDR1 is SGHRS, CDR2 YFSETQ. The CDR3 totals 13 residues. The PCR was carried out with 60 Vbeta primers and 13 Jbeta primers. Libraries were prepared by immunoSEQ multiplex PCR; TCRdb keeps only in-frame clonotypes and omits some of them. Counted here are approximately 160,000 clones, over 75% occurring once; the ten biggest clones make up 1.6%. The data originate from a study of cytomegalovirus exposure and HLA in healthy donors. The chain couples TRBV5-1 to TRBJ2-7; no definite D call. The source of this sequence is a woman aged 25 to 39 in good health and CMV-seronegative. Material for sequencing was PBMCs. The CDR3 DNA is TGCGCCAGCAGCTTGTGGCTAGTGGACGAGCAGTACTTC. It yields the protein CASSLWLVDEQYF.